The rows below give T cell receptor beta chains drawn from one sample of a study of beta chain features in type 1 diabetes. Libraries were prepared by immunoSEQ multiplex PCR; TCRdb keeps only in-frame clonotypes and omits some of them. The sample consists of about 340,000 clones, 6.5% to 10% of them appearing once. Specimen: central memory CD4+ T cells from blood. The origin of the receptors is a woman aged 18-30 years in good health. Each CDR3 is given with its conserved first and last residue. D genes are given only for firm matches. Clone size, where shown, is once, few, many, or a class for clones that have expanded.

CDR3aa,CDR3nt,v_gene,abundance,len,d_gene,j_gene
CASSLNRGLAGNTIYF,TGTGCCAGCAGCTTAAACAGGGGGCTGGCTGGAAACACCATATATTTT,TRBV11-2,few,16,TRBD1,TRBJ1-3
CATSRANGRAGNQPQHF,TGTGCCACCAGCAGAGCCAACGGCAGGGCGGGGAATCAGCCCCAGCATTTT,TRBV15,few,17,.,TRBJ1-5
CASGLLVGSGELFF,TGTGCCAGCGGGCTTTTGGTGGGATCGGGGGAGCTGTTTTTT,TRBV6-6,many,14,.,TRBJ2-2
CASSLEPMGDQPQHF,TGTGCCAGCAGCTTAGAACCCATGGGGGATCAGCCCCAGCATTTT,TRBV5-4,few,15,.,TRBJ1-5
CASSPQYEQYF,TGTGCCAGCAGCCCCCAGTACGAGCAGTACTTC,TRBV11-3,few,11,.,TRBJ2-7
CASSLTGGNSNEQFF,TGTGCCAGCAGCTTAACAGGGGGCAACTCCAATGAGCAGTTCTTC,TRBV11-2,few,15,TRBD1,TRBJ2-1
CSVGCWDYEQYF,TGCAGCGTTGGGTGTTGGGACTACGAGCAGTACTTC,TRBV29-1,.,12,.,TRBJ2-7
CASSFDPGPVRFF,TGTGCCAGCAGCTTCGATCCGGGACCAGTGCGGTTCTTC,TRBV11-2,.,13,.,TRBJ2-1
CASSLTGVNQPQHF,TGTGCCAGCAGCTTAACAGGGGTCAATCAGCCCCAGCATTTT,TRBV5-6,.,14,TRBD1,TRBJ1-5
CASSSVFRSINTGELFF,TGTGCCAGCAGTTCTGTGTTCCGAAGCATTAACACCGGGGAGCTGTTTTTT,TRBV27,.,17,.,TRBJ2-2
CASSPRGSGEDTQYF,TGTGCCAGCAGTCCCCGGGGTAGCGGTGAAGATACGCAGTATTTT,TRBV7-3,few,15,.,TRBJ2-3
CASSPETGSTGELFF,TGTGCCAGCTCACCTGAGACAGGGTCCACCGGGGAGCTGTTTTTT,TRBV18,few,15,TRBD1,TRBJ2-2
CSVKQPTGTGGYTF,TGCAGCGTGAAGCAACCGACCGGGACGGGTGGCTACACCTTC,TRBV29-1,.,14,.,TRBJ1-2
CASSSTGRTDTQYF,TGTGCCAGCAGCTCTACAGGCCGCACAGATACGCAGTATTTT,TRBV7-3,.,14,.,TRBJ2-3
CASSRGLATSTDTQYF,TGCGCCAGCAGCAGAGGACTAGCAACTAGCACAGATACGCAGTATTTT,TRBV5-1,.,16,TRBD2,TRBJ2-3
CASSIEGGYEQYF,TGTGCCAGCAGCATAGAGGGAGGCTACGAGCAGTACTTC,TRBV6-1,few,13,.,TRBJ2-7
CASSLETPSYEQYF,TGTGCCAGCAGTTTGGAGACGCCTTCCTACGAGCAGTACTTC,TRBV28,few,14,.,TRBJ2-7